This TCR beta chain was obtained from a study of cytomegalovirus exposure and HLA in healthy donors. 60 Vbeta and 13 Jbeta primers were used in PCR. In the authors' methods: An analysis performed later counted 70 million to 90 million unique TCR beta chains (around 10 million of them shared). Produced via immunoSEQ multiplex PCR; TCRdb's table is partial and in-frame only. V, J and clone size are those of that table, while D and trimming were read from the DNA. The data show some 57,000 clones, with 70% to 90% seen just once and less than 1.6% held by the top ten. The sequence derives from a young man in good health and CMV-seropositive. The source material was PBMCs.

CDR3: CASSLEGRASRETQYF. DNA of the CDR3: TGCGCCAGCAGCTTGGAGGGCAGGGCAAGCCGCGAGACCCAGTACTTC. This rearrangement joins TRBV5-1 to TRBJ2-5; possible D gene TRBD1, 5 bases. The CDR3 is 16 amino acids. Germline CDR1 SGHRS, CDR2 YFSETQ. Between the trimmed V and J ends, which lost 0 bases and 5 bases, there was a span of 17 bases.